Following are 3 T cell receptor beta chains from one sample sequenced in a study of blood T cell repertoires in COVID-19. Assay: immunoSEQ multiplex PCR; the TCRdb copy retains only in-frame clones and omits some. The sample has tens of thousands of clones, approximately 88% seen once. The sequenced material came from peripheral blood. The receptors stem from a woman in her 70s with acute or convalescent COVID-19.

The chain joins TRBV6-6 to TRBJ2-3, with D possibly TRBD2 on 5 matching bases. The ends were cut back, 0 bases at V and 5 bases at J, with 9 bases in the middle. CDR3 length: 14 residues. Germline loops: CDR1 MNHNY, CDR2 SVGAGI (reference sequence). This chain's CDR3 is CASSYSLAGDTQYF. In DNA form, the CDR3 reads TGTGCCAGCAGTTACTCGCTAGCCGGAGATACGCAGTATTTT.

The chain links TRBV5-1 to TRBJ1-2; D ambiguous. The CDR3 totals 16 residues. Germline lookup yields CDR1 SGHRS and CDR2 YFSETQ. Trimming stripped 4 bases from V and 2 bases from J, with 18 bases between. The CDR3 nucleotides are TGCGCCAGCAGCCCATTGGACGGGAGCGTCAACTATGGCTACACCTTC. Amino acids: CASSPLDGSVNYGYTF.

This clone appeared a single time. The chain recombines TRBV19 with TRBJ2-7; weak D call: TRBD2 (6 bases). Per the germline V gene, CDR1 is LNHDA and CDR2 is SQIVND (reference sequence). The V gene lost 1 base and the J gene lost 1 base, with 8 bases spanning the gap. CDR3 length: 14 amino acids. CDR3 sequence (DNA): TGTGCCAGTAGTATAGGACTAGAATCCTACGAGCAGTACGTC. The encoded protein is CASSIGLESYEQYV.